The next 14 T cell receptor beta chains were all read from a single sample in a study of T cell changes during pregnancy in multiple sclerosis. Only in-frame clones appear in the TCRdb table, and some are missing; sequencing was by immunoSEQ multiplex PCR. The table lists roughly 90,000 clones, approximately 92% of them singletons. The sequenced sample was peripheral blood, obtained in the first trimester of pregnancy. The receptors stem from a female donor with multiple sclerosis, enrolled in a pregnancy study.

The rearrangement links TRBV27 to TRBJ2-7, with D possibly being TRBD2 (6 bases). The V end was cut by 4 bases, the J end by 3 bases, with 16 bases between. The CDR3 covers 15 residues. Germline V gene sequence: CDR1 MNHEY, CDR2 SMNVEV (reference sequence). The CDR3 DNA is TGTGCCAGCAGTTATATCGGAGGGACCCACTACGAGCAGTACTTC. Protein product: CASSYIGGTHYEQYF.

V and J are TRBV5-6 and TRBJ1-1; no clear D. Germline CDR1 reads SGHDT; CDR2 reads YYEEEE. Trimming removed 4 bases from V and 3 bases from J, with 10 bases in between. The CDR3 loop spans 13 amino acids. This chain's CDR3 is CASSRDIYTEAFF. The CDR3 DNA is TGTGCCAGCAGCCGTGACATTTACACTGAAGCTTTCTTT.

This rearrangement joins TRBV10-1 to TRBJ2-2; 10 bases map to TRBD1. CDR1 WNHNN and CDR2 SYGVQD come from the germline V gene (reference sequence). V lost 6 bases and J lost 3; bases outside the gene matches: 7. This CDR3 is built from 16 residues. CDR3 in amino acids: CASSDAGTGDTGELFF. The CDR3 DNA sequence: TGCGCCAGCAGCGACGCCGGGACAGGGGACACCGGGGAGCTGTTTTTT.

This clone was detected once. The CDR3 protein is CASSSLAGDTDTQYF. The CDR3 DNA reads TGCGCCAGCAGCTCCCTAGCGGGGGACACAGATACGCAGTATTTT. The chain combines TRBV4-1 with TRBJ2-3, with 10 positions matching TRBD2. CDR1 MGHRA and CDR2 YSYEKL come from the germline V gene. This CDR3 region has 15 residues. With 5 bases clipped from V and 2 bases from J, the junction kept 4 bases outside the gene matches.

The genes are TRBV5-4 and TRBJ2-7; D possibly corresponds to TRBD2 (7 bases). Trimming left V 2 bases short and J 1 base short, with 13 bases between. This CDR3 is built from 15 residues. Germline V gives CDR1 SGHNT, CDR2 YYREEE (reference sequence). This CDR3 is CASSFFGGPSYEQYF. The DNA for the CDR3 is TGTGCCAGCAGCTTTTTCGGGGGGCCTTCCTACGAGCAGTACTTC.

V and J are TRBV18 and TRBJ1-1, with 8 bases fitting TRBD1. The J segment lost 6 bases and the V segment lost 1 base, leaving 7 bases of the junction unmatched. The CDR3 length is 15 residues. Germline values: CDR1 KGHSH, CDR2 LQKENI. The chain's CDR3 is CASSPLGQVGPEAFF. The CDR3 DNA sequence: TGTGCCAGCTCACCACTGGGACAGGTCGGGCCTGAAGCTTTCTTT.

The rearrangement joins TRBV9 to TRBJ2-3, with a weak D call TRBD2 (5 bases). Trimming removed 5 bases at V and 4 bases at J, with 17 bases between. The CDR3 has 15 residues. Germline CDR1 reads SGDLS; CDR2 reads YYNGEE. The CDR3 bases are TGTGCCAGCAGGGGTACGACGAGGGCGGCAGATACGCAGTATTTT. Amino acid sequence: CASRGTTRAADTQYF.

The chain combines TRBV21-1 with TRBJ2-1; whether TRBD1, the table's D call, matches the DNA was not checked. TRBV21-1 is deemed a pseudogene. The CDR3 runs 23 residues. In DNA, the CDR3 is TGTGCCAGCAGCCCCCAGGACAGGGCCCGTCGACGTCTAGTCCGAAGCGCCTACAATGAGCAGTTCTTC. Protein sequence: CASSPQDRARRRLVRSAYNEQFF.

This chain joins TRBV5-8 and TRBJ1-2, with 11 bases aligning to TRBD1. CDR1 SGHTS and CDR2 YDEGEE come from the germline V gene. The CDR3 sequence is 14 residues long. The trim removed 0 bases at V and 6 bases at J, leaving 1 base unmatched. The CDR3 DNA follows: TGTGCCAGCAGCTTGGAGGACAGGGGGCATGGCTACACCTTC. As protein: CASSLEDRGHGYTF.

The J gene is TRBJ2-7, the V gene TRBV10-3; D not certain. The CDR3 has 15 amino acids. Germline V lookup: CDR1 ENHRY, CDR2 SYGVKD. Between the trimmed V and J ends, which lost 2 bases and 0 bases, there was a span of 11 bases. In DNA form, the CDR3 reads TGTGCCATCAGTGAGCCAGGTCTTAGCTCCTACGAGCAGTACTTC. Translation gives CAISEPGLSSYEQYF.

This rearrangement joins TRBV6-1 to TRBJ1-6; 7 bases fit TRBD1. The CDR3 is made up of 15 amino acids. Germline V gene data show CDR1 as MNHNS and CDR2 as SASEGT. Trimming at V came to 6 bases and at J to 6 bases, leaving 8 bases not matched to a gene. The CDR3 coding sequence is TGTGCCAGCAGGGGACCGGGACAGCCTAATTCACCCCTCCACTTT. Translating it yields CASRGPGQPNSPLHF.

The rearrangement links TRBV10-3 to TRBJ2-2; 9 nucleotides line up with TRBD2. J lost 7 bases, V lost 7 bases, and 7 bases had no gene match. Per germline, CDR1 ENHRY and CDR2 SYGVKD. The length of the CDR3 is 14 residues. The chain's CDR3 is CAIMAGGRNGELFF. In DNA form, the CDR3 reads TGTGCCATCATGGCGGGGGGGAGGAACGGGGAGCTGTTTTTT.

The chain employs TRBV5-5 and TRBJ2-1; tentative D call: TRBD2 (7 bases). Germline CDR1 and CDR2: SGHKS and YYEKEE (reference sequence). V shed 3 bases and J shed 0 bases, with 13 bases lying between them. This CDR3 is built from 16 residues. The CDR3 nucleotides are TGTGCCAGCAGCTCGGGGGGCCCACGCTCCTACAATGAGCAGTTCTTC. It codes for CASSSGGPRSYNEQFF. The complete variable domain, with remaining parts taken from reference TRBV5-5 and TRBJ2-1, reads DAGVTQSPTHLIKTRGQQVTLRCSPISGHKSVSWYQQVLGQGPQFIFQYYEKEERGRGNFPDRFSARQFPNYSSELNVNALLLGDSALYLCASSSGGPRSYNEQFFGPGTRLTVL.

This clone was counted only a few times. This chain connects TRBV10-1 to TRBJ2-1; 12 bases align to TRBD2. After removal of 0 bases from V and 10 bases from J, the junction contained 1 base not matched to a gene. Germline loops: CDR1 WNHNN, CDR2 SYGVQD (reference sequence). This CDR3 has 14 residues. CDR3 nucleotides: TGCGCCAGCAGTGAGTCCACTAGCGGGGGGGAGCAGTTCTTC. Protein: CASSESTSGGEQFF.